One and the same sample provided the 28 T cell receptor beta chains below, sequenced in a study of beta chain features in type 1 diabetes. The study reverse transcribed the entire isolated RNA, so it sequenced expressed TCRB transcripts. Repertoires were generated with immunoSEQ multiplex PCR, while TCRdb's copy carries only in-frame clones and drops some. The table lists about 220,000 clones, roughly a tenth of them singletons, with approximately 1.3% in the top ten. The sample consisted of central memory CD4+ T cells from blood. These receptors were collected from a man between 18 and 29 years old in good health.

The chain recombines TRBV30 with TRBJ1-5, with 7 positions matching TRBD1. The length of the CDR3 is 15 residues. V was clipped by 4 bases and J by 2 bases; unmatched bases: 8. Germline assignment: CDR1 GTSNPN and CDR2 SVGIG (reference sequence). The CDR3 sequence: CAWKVTGTGNQPQHF. CDR3 sequence (DNA): TGTGCCTGGAAAGTCACAGGGACAGGCAATCAGCCCCAGCATTTT. Drawing the rest from reference TRBV30 and TRBJ1-5, the complete variable domain is SQTIHQWPATLVQPVGSPLSLECTVEGTSNPNLYWYRQAAGRGLQLLFYSVGIGQISSEVPQNLSASRPQDRQFILSSKKLLLSDSGFYLCAWKVTGTGNQPQHFGDGTRLSIL.

The chain joins TRBV27 to TRBJ2-2; tentatively, D is TRBD2 (5 bases). Germline CDR1 reads MNHEY; CDR2 reads SMNVEV (reference sequence). The length of the CDR3 is 16 residues. V lost 8 bases to trimming and J lost 2 bases, with 18 bases between them. CDR3 residues: CASSSRAPLNTGELFF. The CDR3 DNA sequence: TGTGCCAGCTCGTCGAGGGCTCCTTTAAACACCGGGGAGCTGTTTTTT.

J is TRBJ2-3 and V is TRBV27; D gene uncertain. V gave up 5 bases and J gave up 4 bases, with 13 bases separating them. This CDR3 is 14 amino acids long. The germline CDR1 and CDR2 sequences are MNHEY and SMNVEV (reference sequence). DNA for the CDR3: TGTGCCAGCAGTCCCCGGCCTGGGGCAGATACGCAGTATTTT. It translates to CASSPRPGADTQYF.

The genes are TRBV7-9 and TRBJ2-2; D call uncertain. V lost 0 bases to trimming and J lost 7 bases, with 0 bases between them. The CDR3 length is 11 residues. Germline V gene sequence: CDR1 SEHNR, CDR2 FQNEAQ (reference sequence). The CDR3 region has the DNA TGTGCCAGCAGCTTAGCCGGGGAGCTGTTTTTT. Its translation: CASSLAGELFF.

CDR3 nucleotides: TGTGCCAGCAGCGTACTTGAGAACACCGGGGAGCTGTTTTTT. It yields the protein CASSVLENTGELFF. The rearrangement uses TRBV9 and TRBJ2-2; no definite D call. The CDR3 spans 14 residues. CDR1 and CDR2 (germline): SGDLS, YYNGEE. V lost 1 base and J 1 base, leaving 5 bases between the germline ends. The variable domain in full, with the rest retrieved from reference TRBV9 and TRBJ2-2, is DSGVTQTPKHLITATGQRVTLRCSPRSGDLSVYWYQQSLDQGLQFLIQYYNGEERAKGNILERFSAQQFPDLHSELNLSSLELGDSALYFCASSVLENTGELFFGEGSRLTVL.

The V gene is TRBV29-1, the J gene TRBJ2-1; D gene ambiguous. This CDR3 spans 10 amino acids. Trimming shortened V by 7 bases and J by 8 bases, and 9 bases separated the two germline ends. Germline assignment: CDR1 SQVTM and CDR2 ANQGSEA. DNA of the CDR3: TGCAGCGCCCGACGAGATGAGCAGTTCTTC. Protein product: CSARRDEQFF.

This clone was recorded a few times. The chain uses TRBV9 and TRBJ2-3; 8 bases agree with TRBD2. Trimming cost V 0 bases and J 0 bases; bases outside gene matches: 3. The CDR3 has 16 amino acids. The V gene's germline CDR1 is SGDLS and CDR2 YYNGEE. CDR3 region: CASSVGSGSSTDTQYF. The CDR3 bases are TGTGCCAGCAGCGTAGGGAGCGGGAGTAGCACAGATACGCAGTATTTT.

Concerning this clone itself: The junction and the germline gene differ at one end; a read error may be behind it. The same CDR3 can be traced to other DNA sequences in this sample. The chain carries TRBV30 and TRBJ2-3; D uncertain. The germline CDR1 and CDR2 sequences are GTSNPN and SVGIG (reference sequence). The CDR3 loop spans 11 amino acids. CDR3 loop: CAWSEKDTQYF. DNA of the CDR3: TGTGCCTGGAGCGAGAAGGATACGCAATATTTT.

This sequence joins TRBV6-6 and TRBJ2-7; D is unresolved. V shed 5 bases and J shed 2 bases, with 10 bases lying between them. This CDR3 spans 13 amino acids. Germline assignment: CDR1 MNHNY and CDR2 SVGAGI (reference sequence). This chain's CDR3 is CASSPGSPYEQYF. The CDR3 DNA reads as TGTGCCAGCAGTCCCGGGTCTCCCTACGAGCAGTACTTC.

The chain has TRBV18 and TRBJ2-5; D may be TRBD2 (6 bases). Between the trimmed V and J ends, which lost 6 bases and 5 bases, there was a span of 10 bases. Germline V gives CDR1 KGHSH, CDR2 LQKENI. This CDR3 has 12 amino acids. The CDR3 nucleotides are TGTGCCAGCTCTGGGGACTGGGAGACCCAGTACTTC. This gives the protein CASSGDWETQYF. Full variable domain (missing parts from reference TRBV18 and TRBJ2-5): NAGVMQNPRHLVRRRGQEARLRCSPMKGHSHVYWYRQLPEEGLKFMVYLQKENIIDESGMPKERFSAEFPKEGPSILRIQQVVRGDSAAYFCASSGDWETQYFGPGTRLLVL.

The J gene is TRBJ2-3, the V gene TRBV30; tentatively, D is TRBD1 (5 bases). CDR3 length: 16 amino acids. V lost 1 base to trimming and J lost 4 bases, with 18 bases between them. The germline V gene has CDR1 GTSNPN and CDR2 SVGIG (reference sequence). CDR3 protein: CAWSDRAKGLPDTQYF. CDR3 nucleotide sequence: TGTGCCTGGAGTGATCGGGCGAAGGGGCTCCCAGATACGCAGTATTTT.

The chain links TRBV6-1 to TRBJ2-1; a weak D match, TRBD2 (5 bases). Germline V gene sequence: CDR1 MNHNS, CDR2 SASEGT. With 8 bases removed from V and 6 bases from J, the gap between germline ends came to 17 bases. The CDR3 runs 14 residues. CDR3: CASVASLGRNEQFF. CDR3 in DNA: TGTGCCAGCGTAGCGTCATTAGGCCGCAATGAGCAGTTCTTC.

This clone was seen at least ten times. The chain combines TRBV29-1 with TRBJ2-3, with D perhaps assigned TRBD1 or TRBD2 (6 bases each). V lost 6 bases and J 3 bases, leaving 19 bases between the germline ends. Germline CDR1 and CDR2: SQVTM and ANQGSEA. This CDR3 is 15 amino acids long. The CDR3: CSVATGGRETDTQYF. The CDR3 DNA reads as TGCAGCGTCGCAACCGGGGGCAGAGAGACAGATACGCAGTATTTT.

This clone was observed a handful of times. J is TRBJ1-2 and V is TRBV30; possibly TRBD1 for D (6 bases). The V end lost 1 base, the J end lost 2 bases, and 8 bases lay between the germline ends. Per germline, CDR1 GTSNPN and CDR2 SVGIG (reference sequence). The CDR3 extends over 13 amino acids. The CDR3, as DNA: TGTGCCTGGAGTGCAGGACAGAACTATGGCTACACCTTC. Translating gives CAWSAGQNYGYTF.

This clone was recorded only once. The chain employs TRBV2 and TRBJ1-2; tentatively, D is TRBD1 (5 bases). Trimming shortened V by 6 bases and J by 1 base, and 12 bases separated the two germline ends. There are 14 residues in the CDR3. Per germline, CDR1 SNHLY and CDR2 FYNNEI. The CDR3: CASRPDRVNYGYTF. CDR3 sequence (DNA): TGTGCCAGCAGACCCGACAGAGTTAACTATGGCTACACCTTC.

This clone was seen only a few times. The chain links TRBV5-1 to TRBJ2-5; 7 bases are shared with TRBD1. J lost 1 base, V lost 4 bases, and 7 bases had no gene match. Germline V gives CDR1 SGHRS, CDR2 YFSETQ. This CDR3 has 15 residues. The CDR3 protein is CASSDGDRFQETQYF. In DNA, the CDR3 is TGCGCCAGCAGCGACGGGGACAGATTCCAAGAGACCCAGTACTTC.

The chain has TRBV30 and TRBJ1-1; possibly TRBD1 for D (5 bases). CDR3 length equals 15 residues. With 0 bases removed from V and 2 bases from J, the gap between germline ends came to 13 bases. Germline CDR1 reads GTSNPN; CDR2 reads SVGIG (reference sequence). Here the CDR3 DNA reads TGTGCCTGGAGTGTACTTCGTCAGGGAAACACTGAAGCTTTCTTT. As protein: CAWSVLRQGNTEAFF.

The rearrangement uses TRBV9 and TRBJ1-2; D gene unclear. The germline V gene has CDR1 SGDLS and CDR2 YYNGEE. V was shortened by 4 bases and J by 7 bases, with 14 bases between the two germline ends. The CDR3 is 13 amino acids. This chain's CDR3 is CASSRIAQTGYTF. For the CDR3, the DNA is TGTGCCAGCAGCCGGATAGCCCAGACTGGCTACACCTTC.

In its sample, this clone was seen a few times. The V gene is TRBV7-9, the J gene TRBJ2-1, with D perhaps matching TRBD2 (6 bases). Germline lookup yields CDR1 SEHNR and CDR2 FQNEAQ (reference sequence). V was clipped by 1 base and J by 6 bases, with 13 bases between them. The CDR3 extends over 15 amino acids. The DNA of the CDR3 is TGTGCCAGCAGCTTAGGAGCGGGTCGATCCAATGAGCAGTTCTTC. Translation: CASSLGAGRSNEQFF.

Only a few counts were recorded for this clone. The chain is built from TRBV7-9 and TRBJ2-1; tentative D call: TRBD2 (5 bases). The CDR3 covers 15 residues. The V and J ends lost 3 bases and 4 bases respectively, with 13 bases between them. Per the germline V gene, CDR1 is SEHNR and CDR2 is FQNEAQ (reference sequence). The CDR3: CASSFHGNLYNEQFF. The DNA for the CDR3 is TGTGCCAGCAGCTTCCACGGGAATTTATACAATGAGCAGTTCTTC.

The chain uses TRBV29-1 and TRBJ1-4; possible D gene TRBD1, 5 bases. V was clipped by 4 bases and J by 5 bases, with 17 bases between them. The CDR3 is 15 amino acids. Germline V gives CDR1 SQVTM, CDR2 ANQGSEA. The CDR3: CSVGPPGVGNEKLFF. CDR3 nucleotide sequence: TGCAGCGTTGGTCCCCCGGGGGTAGGGAATGAAAAACTGTTTTTT.

This clone was observed many times. The chain combines TRBV28 with TRBJ2-5; TRBD1 might be the D (6 bases). The CDR3 contains 15 residues. Germline-derived CDR1 and CDR2 are MDHEN and SYDVKM. Deletions cut 5 bases from V and 3 bases from J, with 16 bases between. CDR3 sequence (DNA): TGTGCCAGCAGTCCAGCCCGGGCAGGGGAAGAGACCCAGTACTTC. This encodes CASSPARAGEETQYF.

The chain uses TRBV15 and TRBJ1-5; D gene ambiguous. There are 17 residues in the CDR3. V lost 0 bases to trimming and J lost 4 bases, with 16 bases between them. CDR1 and CDR2 (germline): LNHNV, YYDKDF (reference sequence). The CDR3 here is CATSRDLKGGGNQPQHF. For the CDR3, the DNA is TGTGCCACCAGCAGAGATCTTAAGGGAGGAGGAAATCAGCCCCAGCATTTT.

About this clone: A clone one base away is much larger, so this may be a read error. The CDR3 DNA sequence: TGTGCCACCAGCAGAGATCTCCTGGGTCCAGATAAGCAGTATTTT. This codes for CATSRDLLGPDKQYF. The V and J genes are TRBV15 and TRBJ2-3; no reliable D call. This CDR3 is built from 15 residues. CDR1 and CDR2 from the germline V gene are LNHNV and YYDKDF (reference sequence).

V and J are TRBV27 and TRBJ1-5; no clear D gene. The CDR3 is 17 amino acids. In germline, CDR1 is MNHEY, CDR2 SMNVEV (reference sequence). V shed 5 bases and J shed 0 bases, with 17 bases lying between them. The CDR3 region has the DNA TGTGCCAGCAGTCCCCGGAACACTGGATATAGCAATCAGCCCCAGCATTTT. Encoded protein: CASSPRNTGYSNQPQHF.

This clone has a handful of counts. The chain carries TRBV7-9 and TRBJ2-3; TRBD2 agrees at 11 bases. Germline CDR1 SEHNR, CDR2 FQNEAQ (reference sequence). V was pared by 4 bases and J by 0 bases, with 3 bases of the junction left unmatched. CDR3 size: 16 residues. Here the CDR3 reads CASSSSGRPSTDTQYF. As DNA, the CDR3 is TGTGCCAGCAGCTCTAGCGGGAGGCCTAGCACAGATACGCAGTATTTT.

The sample holds a few counts of this clone. The chain joins TRBV30 to TRBJ1-2; 7 nucleotides line up with TRBD1. This CDR3 contains 15 residues. Per the germline V gene, CDR1 is GTSNPN and CDR2 is SVGIG (reference sequence). V was pared by 4 bases and J by 8 bases, with 16 bases of the junction left unmatched. DNA for the CDR3: TGTGCCTGGACCAACCGGGACAGCCTACCCAGGGGCTACACCTTC. This codes for CAWTNRDSLPRGYTF.

This clone was seen a few times. The V call is TRBV5-1, the J call TRBJ2-7, with 7 bases lining up with TRBD2. Germline-derived CDR1 and CDR2 are SGHRS and YFSETQ. Losses at the gene ends were 1 base for V and 3 bases for J; bases not matched to a gene: 10. This CDR3 spans 16 amino acids. This chain's CDR3 is CASSLMVSSSGYEQYF. The DNA for the CDR3 is TGCGCCAGCAGCTTGATGGTCTCGTCTAGCGGCTACGAGCAGTACTTC.